This T cell receptor beta chain derives from a study of CD8+ T cells in alopecia areata. Overall study: Oral tofacitinib, 5 to 10 mg twice daily, was given in an open-label trial. General observations from the study: Scalp sample data also include resident alphabeta T cells from normal skin. Elevated clonality characterized lesional scalp relative to normal scalp, particularly in alopecia totalis/universalis.

Reverse transcribed after extraction, RNA yielded cDNA as the sequencing template. TCRdb's copy holds only in-frame clones and misses some; the assay was immunoSEQ multiplex PCR. The data show more than 150,000 clones, 50% to 60% seen once. Remarks on this clone: What it binds is not known.

The CDR3 is made up of 12 amino acids. CDR1 LNHDA and CDR2 SQIVND come from the germline V gene (reference sequence). Trimming removed 6 bases from V and 4 bases from J, with 9 bases in between. This clonotype originated in a human donor with alopecia areata. The V call is TRBV19, the J call TRBJ1-2; a weak D match, TRBD1 (6 bases). This material consisted of CD4+ T cells sorted from blood, taken at week 0. CDR3 in DNA: TGTGCCAGTAGCCCGGACAGCTATGGCTACACCTTC. It codes for CASSPDSYGYTF.